Given below is one T cell receptor (beta chain) in context. Peripheral blood genomic DNA, not sorted cells or RNA, was the template. The CDR3 loop spans 16 amino acids. The germline V gene encodes CDR1 SGDLS and CDR2 YYNGEE. Trimming pared 1 base from V and 0 bases from J, leaving 12 bases between. This entry is derived from a study of T cell repertoires in aging, cancer and after chemotherapy. A mixed TRB-A/B primer pool amplified rearranged TRB by multiplex touch-down PCR. TCRdb re-analysed the multiplex PCR reads in MiXCR, keeping a single row per CDR3 protein. This sample carries over 4,000 distinct CDR3 sequences, roughly 26% of them seen once, and the ten largest clones take approximately 10%.

The sample consisted of blood. The gene calls are TRBV9 and TRBJ2-3; D may be TRBD1 (5 bases). The sequence derives from a human donor with a solid tumor. The CDR3 loop reads CASSVTGRVSTDTQYF. Here the CDR3 DNA reads TGTGCCAGCAGCGTAACCGGCAGGGTCAGCACAGATACGCAGTATTTT.